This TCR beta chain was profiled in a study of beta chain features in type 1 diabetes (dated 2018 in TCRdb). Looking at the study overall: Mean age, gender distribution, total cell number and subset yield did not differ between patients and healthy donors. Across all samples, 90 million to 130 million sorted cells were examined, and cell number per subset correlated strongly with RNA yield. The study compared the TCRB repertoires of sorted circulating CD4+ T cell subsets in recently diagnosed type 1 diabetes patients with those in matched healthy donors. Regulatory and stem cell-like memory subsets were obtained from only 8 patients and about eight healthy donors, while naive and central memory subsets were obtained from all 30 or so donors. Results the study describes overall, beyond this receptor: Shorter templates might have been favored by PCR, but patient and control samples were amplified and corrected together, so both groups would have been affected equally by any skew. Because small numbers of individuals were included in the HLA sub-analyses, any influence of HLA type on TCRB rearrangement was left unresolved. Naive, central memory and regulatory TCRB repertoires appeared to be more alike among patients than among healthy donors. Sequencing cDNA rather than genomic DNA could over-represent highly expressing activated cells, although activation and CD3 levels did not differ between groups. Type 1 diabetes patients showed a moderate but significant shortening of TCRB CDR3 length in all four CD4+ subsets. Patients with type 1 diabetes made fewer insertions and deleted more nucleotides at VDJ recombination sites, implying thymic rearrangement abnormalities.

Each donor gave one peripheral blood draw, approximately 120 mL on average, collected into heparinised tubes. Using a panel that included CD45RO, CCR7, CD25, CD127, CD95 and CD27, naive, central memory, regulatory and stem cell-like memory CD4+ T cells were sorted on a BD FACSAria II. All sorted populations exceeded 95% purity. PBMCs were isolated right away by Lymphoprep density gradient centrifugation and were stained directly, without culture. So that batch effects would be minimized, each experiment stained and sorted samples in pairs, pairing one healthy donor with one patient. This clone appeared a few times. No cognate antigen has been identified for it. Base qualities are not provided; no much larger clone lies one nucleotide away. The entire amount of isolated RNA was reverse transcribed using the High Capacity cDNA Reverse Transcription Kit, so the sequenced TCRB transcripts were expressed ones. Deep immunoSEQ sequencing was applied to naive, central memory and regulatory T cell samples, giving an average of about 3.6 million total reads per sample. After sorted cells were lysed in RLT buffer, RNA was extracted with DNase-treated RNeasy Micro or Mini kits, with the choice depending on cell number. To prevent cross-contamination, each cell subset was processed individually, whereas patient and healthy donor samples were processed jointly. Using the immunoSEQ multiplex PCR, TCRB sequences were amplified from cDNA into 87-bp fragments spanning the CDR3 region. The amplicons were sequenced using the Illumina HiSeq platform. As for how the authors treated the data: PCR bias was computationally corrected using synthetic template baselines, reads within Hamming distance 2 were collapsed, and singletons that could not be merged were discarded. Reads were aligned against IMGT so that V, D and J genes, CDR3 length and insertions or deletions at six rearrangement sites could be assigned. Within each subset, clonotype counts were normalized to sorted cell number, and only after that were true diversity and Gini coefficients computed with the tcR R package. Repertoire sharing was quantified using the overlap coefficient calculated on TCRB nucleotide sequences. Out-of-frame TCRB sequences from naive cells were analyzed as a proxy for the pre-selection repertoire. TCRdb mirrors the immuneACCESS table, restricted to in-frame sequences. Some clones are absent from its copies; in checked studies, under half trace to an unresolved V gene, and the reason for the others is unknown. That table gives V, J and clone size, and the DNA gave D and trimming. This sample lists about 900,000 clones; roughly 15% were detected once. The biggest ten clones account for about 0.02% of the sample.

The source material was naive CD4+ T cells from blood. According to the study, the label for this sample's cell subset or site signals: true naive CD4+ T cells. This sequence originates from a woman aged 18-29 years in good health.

The DNA reads TGTGCCAGCGGCAGAAACACCGGGGAGCTGTTTTTT. Its protein is CASGRNTGELFF. The V gene is TRBV6-1 and the J gene is TRBJ2-2, with the D gene not clear enough to name. V is pared back by 8 bases and J by 2 bases, with 6 bases lying between the germline termini. Including the terminal cysteine and phenylalanine, the CDR3 comprises 12 residues. This entry keeps only the CDR3 DNA: 36 bases, framed from base 1. Taken from the germline V gene, the CDR1 and CDR2 loops are MNHNS and SASEGT.